These T cell receptor beta chains were read from a single sample in a study of T-cell memory formation after mild COVID-19. TCRdb passed the 5' RACE reads through MiXCR, listing each CDR3 protein once. The table shows 200,000 to 250,000 distinct CDR3 sequences, with 8.5% to 9.5% occurring only once. Sequenced material: PBMCs or a T cell subset sorted from them (not recorded which). The receptors come from a man between 18 and 29 years old who had mild COVID-19 (a few samples of this study predate the infection). Cell type and time point are not known. CDR3s include the opening cysteine and the closing phenylalanine or tryptophan. Each record gives: clone size, V gene, D gene, J gene, CDR3 DNA, CDR3 protein. A D gene is named only where the DNA matches it firmly. Where a row states a size, it is once, few, many or the class of an expanded clone; other rows omit it.

-	TRBV27	-	TRBJ1-1	TGTGCCACCCAGGGTGGGGGCTTCACTGAAGCTTTCTTT	CATQGGGFTEAFF
many	TRBV7-2	TRBD1	TRBJ2-4	TGTGCCAGCAGCAACCCGACAGGGGGATTAAACATTCAGTACTTC	CASSNPTGGLNIQYF
-	TRBV7-8	TRBD1	TRBJ1-5	TGTGCCAGCAGCTCAGGGGGATTGTTCAATCAGCCCCAGCATTTT	CASSSGGLFNQPQHF
-	TRBV25-1	-	TRBJ2-1	TGTGCCAGCAGTGAATCGGACTTCCACAATGAGCAGTTCTTC	CASSESDFHNEQFF
-	TRBV7-2	-	TRBJ2-5	TGTGCCAGCAGCCCACCAGTCGGGGTTCAAGAGACCCAGTACTTC	CASSPPVGVQETQYF
few	TRBV7-2	-	TRBJ2-1	TGTGCCAGCAGCCAAGGGACTTCCGTCAATGAGCAGTTCTTC	CASSQGTSVNEQFF
-	TRBV7-2	-	TRBJ2-7	TGTGCCAGCAGCTTAGTAGGGAAAGGGCAGTCGTACGAGCAGTACTTC	CASSLVGKGQSYEQYF
many	TRBV5-5	TRBD1	TRBJ2-7	TGTGCCAGCAGCTCGGGACAGCTTACCTACGAGCAGTACTTC	CASSSGQLTYEQYF
-	TRBV6-5	TRBD1	TRBJ1-5	TGTGCCAGCAGCCTTACACAGGGGGCGAGCAATCAGCCCCAGCATTTT	CASSLTQGASNQPQHF
few	TRBV29-1	-	TRBJ1-2	TGCAGCGTTGAAGACTCGGCACCCTATGGCTACACCTTC	CSVEDSAPYGYTF
-	TRBV12-3/TRBV12-4	-	TRBJ1-6	TGTGCCAGCAGTTTGTTCGGCAGGGCAGATTCACCCCTCCACTTT	CASSLFGRADSPLHF
-	TRBV11-2	-	TRBJ2-5	TGTGCCAGCAGCTTTCAGGACTTAACCGGAGAGACCCAGTACTTC	CASSFQDLTGETQYF
many	TRBV5-1	TRBD1	TRBJ2-7	TGCGCCAGCCGCTCCGGGACAGAGATTTACGAGCAGTACTTC	CASRSGTEIYEQYF
-	TRBV19	-	TRBJ1-1	TGTGCCAGTAGTATACAGGCCTCCGGGATTGGTACTGAAGCTTTCTTT	CASSIQASGIGTEAFF
-	TRBV5-1	-	TRBJ1-6	TGCGCCAGCAGCTTGGGTGGGGAATCACCCCTCCACTTT	CASSLGGESPLHF
-	TRBV27	-	TRBJ1-5	TGTGCCATCAGTTTAGGCAGGGGCCATCAGCCCCAGCATTTT	CAISLGRGHQPQHF
-	TRBV7-9	-	TRBJ1-1	TGTGCCAGCAGCTTAGGGGATACCATGAACACTGAAGCTTTCTTT	CASSLGDTMNTEAFF
-	TRBV5-1	TRBD2	TRBJ2-1	TGCGCCAGCAGCTCTGCGGGGGAGAGCTCCTACAATGAGCAGTTCTTC	CASSSAGESSYNEQFF
-	TRBV24-1	TRBD2	TRBJ2-3	TGTGCCACCAGCCTAGCGGGATACACAGATACGCAGTATTTT	CATSLAGYTDTQYF
-	TRBV29-1	-	TRBJ1-1	TGCAGCGTTGTTTGGACAGCGAACACTGAAGCTTTCTTT	CSVVWTANTEAFF
-	TRBV19	-	TRBJ2-1	TGTGCCAGTAGTATAGGAGGACTGAACAATGAGCAGTTCTTC	CASSIGGLNNEQFF
-	TRBV7-8	-	TRBJ2-2	TGTGCCAGCAGCTCGAGGACAACGAACACCGGGGAGCTGTTTTTT	CASSSRTTNTGELFF
few	TRBV24-1	TRBD2	TRBJ2-2	TGTGCCACAGCATCCGGGACTAGCAATGCCGGGGAGCTGTTTTTT	CATASGTSNAGELFF
few	TRBV7-2	-	TRBJ1-1	TGTGCCAGCAGCTCCCGTAGTTTACCGGGCACTGAAGCTTTCTTT	CASSSRSLPGTEAFF
few	TRBV10-3	-	TRBJ1-4	TGTGCCATCAGTGAAAGAGGAGATAATGAAAAACTGTTTTTT	CAISERGDNEKLFF
-	TRBV18	-	TRBJ2-5	TGTGCCAGCTCCCGGGGCCTTGAAGAGACCCAGTACTTC	CASSRGLEETQYF
-	TRBV7-9	-	TRBJ2-5	TGTGCCAGCAGCTTAAATACGGAGACCCAGTACTTC	CASSLNTETQYF
many	TRBV7-8	TRBD1	TRBJ2-1	TGTGCCAGCAGCTTAGCGTACAGGGGGGCGGGCAATGAGCAGTTCTTC	CASSLAYRGAGNEQFF
-	TRBV10-3	-	TRBJ2-7	TGTGCCATCAGTGAGTCTGCTTCTTCCTACGAGCAGTACTTC	CAISESASSYEQYF
few	TRBV20-1	-	TRBJ1-1	TGCAGGGCAGCCCCGATGAACACTGAAGCTTTCTTT	CRAAPMNTEAFF
medium-sized	TRBV6-5	TRBD2	TRBJ2-5	TGTGCCAGCAGTTACTCGGGACTAGCGGGGGGAGAGACCCAGTACTTC	CASSYSGLAGGETQYF
-	TRBV7-9	-	TRBJ1-2	TGTGCCAGCAAGGGCCCATCGGGACACTATGGCTACACCTTC	CASKGPSGHYGYTF
few	TRBV11-1	TRBD1	TRBJ2-7	TGTGCCAGCAGCCCCGGGACAGGGTTGAGCGAGCAGTACTTC	CASSPGTGLSEQYF
few	TRBV2	-	TRBJ2-1	TGTGCCAGCAGTGAAAGGGCAGGAGCCTACAATGAGCAGTTCTTC	CASSERAGAYNEQFF
-	TRBV28	-	TRBJ2-1	TGTGCCAGCAGGTTATACAATGAGCAGTTCTTC	CASRLYNEQFF
-	TRBV18	-	TRBJ1-3	TGTGCCAGCTCGGCGGGGACCTCTGGAAACACCATATATTTT	CASSAGTSGNTIYF
few	TRBV12-3/TRBV12-4	TRBD1	TRBJ1-3	TGTGCCAGCAGTCGGACAGGGGTACGAGGAAACACCATATATTTT	CASSRTGVRGNTIYF
few	TRBV7-9	-	TRBJ1-2	TGTGCCAGCAGCTTCTTAACGGACAGCGGTCTGGGCTACACCTTC	CASSFLTDSGLGYTF
few	TRBV10-3	TRBD2	TRBJ2-3	TGTGCCATCAGACGCTCTAGCGGCCTCACAGATACGCAGTATTTT	CAIRRSSGLTDTQYF
few	TRBV10-3	TRBD1	TRBJ2-7	TGTGCCATCAATGAGGTCTACGGGACAGCCGCCTACGAGCAGTACTTC	CAINEVYGTAAYEQYF
few	TRBV12-3/TRBV12-4	-	TRBJ2-7	TGTGCCAGCAGTTCGACTGTCTCCTACGAGCAGTACTTC	CASSSTVSYEQYF
once	TRBV12-3/TRBV12-4	TRBD2	TRBJ2-1	TGTGCCAGTCACCTTGGACTAGCGGGAGGTGGGTTCTTC	CASHLGLAGGGFF
-	TRBV19	TRBD1	TRBJ1-5	TGTGCCAGTAGTATGCAGGGGGCAGGTGTTCAGCCCCAGCATTTT	CASSMQGAGVQPQHF
many	TRBV12-3/TRBV12-4	-	TRBJ1-3	TGTGCCAATGCGTGGGCTGGAAACACCATATATTTT	CANAWAGNTIYF
many	TRBV7-2	-	TRBJ1-4	TGTGCCAGCAGCTTCTCTTTCGAACAGGCGCGTGAAAAACTGTTTTTT	CASSFSFEQAREKLFF
-	TRBV5-6	-	TRBJ1-2	TGTGCCAGCAGCGCTGACGTAGCTGGCTACACCTTC	CASSADVAGYTF
few	TRBV9	TRBD1	TRBJ1-2	TGTGCCAGCAGCGTAGGGGGGACAGGGGACGGCTACACCTTC	CASSVGGTGDGYTF
-	TRBV20-1	TRBD2	TRBJ2-5	TGCAGTGCGCTCCGGGGGGTCCAAGAGACCCAGTACTTC	CSALRGVQETQYF
few	TRBV15	-	TRBJ2-1	TGTGCCACCAGCAGAGGAAGGAGCTCCTACAATGAGCAGTTCTTC	CATSRGRSSYNEQFF
few	TRBV28	-	TRBJ1-5	TGTGCCAGCAGTAGCCGGGACCGCAATCAGCCCCAGCATTTT	CASSSRDRNQPQHF
few	TRBV11-2	-	TRBJ1-3	TGTGCCAGCAGCCCGAACCCTGGAAACACCATATATTTT	CASSPNPGNTIYF
few	TRBV6-5	-	TRBJ1-2	TGTGCCAGCAGTTCCGGACGGGACCTCTATGGCTACACCTTC	CASSSGRDLYGYTF
few	TRBV7-9	TRBD1	TRBJ1-1	TGTGCCAGCAGCAACCGGGACAGTGAAGCTTTCTTT	CASSNRDSEAFF
-	TRBV12-3/TRBV12-4	TRBD2	TRBJ2-3	TGTGCCACTAAGACCGGACTAGCGGCCCCAACTAGCACAGATACGCAGTATTTT	CATKTGLAAPTSTDTQYF
few	TRBV5-1	-	TRBJ2-1	TGCGCCAGCAGCTTCTATACAGGGACCGGGAAGTTCTTC	CASSFYTGTGKFF
few	TRBV7-2	-	TRBJ2-3	TGTGCCAGCAGCCACGGGATGGCAGATACGCAGTATTTT	CASSHGMADTQYF
-	TRBV29-1	-	TRBJ2-7	TGCAGCGTTGAAGCCAGTGTCCACGAGCAGTACTTC	CSVEASVHEQYF